A single sample gave rise to the 21 T cell receptor beta chains below, sequenced in a study of blood T cell repertoires in COVID-19 (dated by TCRdb to the early 2020s). Library preparation used the immunoSEQ multiplex PCR assay. Held by TCRdb, this immuneACCESS table contains in-frame sequences only and omits some clones. Under half of the omission traces to an unresolved V gene where checked; the cause of the rest is unknown. The sample table shows approximately 220,000 clones, and roughly four fifths are seen once. The ten largest clones take up 3% to 3.5% of the sample. The sequenced sample consisted of peripheral blood. These receptors originate from a woman younger than 45 who had recovered from COVID-19.

V usage is TRBV29-1 and J usage is TRBJ2-2; D perhaps matches TRBD2 (5 bases). From germline, CDR1 is SQVTM and CDR2 ANQGSEA. This CDR3 has 14 residues. V was cut by 7 bases and J by 4 bases, with 16 bases left in between. The CDR3 sequence: CSALAGTLTGELFF. CDR3 DNA: TGCAGCGCCCTGGCGGGTACGCTCACCGGGGAGCTGTTTTTT.

The chain joins TRBV25-1 to TRBJ2-3; TRBD1 might be the D (5 bases). With 8 bases removed from V and 3 bases from J, the gap between germline ends came to 15 bases. Germline CDR1 reads MGHDK; CDR2 reads SYGVNS. There are 14 residues in the CDR3. The CDR3 reads CASADSVRTDTQYF. The CDR3 DNA is TGTGCCAGCGCCGACAGCGTTAGGACAGATACGCAGTATTTT.

The V gene is TRBV27, the J gene TRBJ2-1, with D perhaps matching TRBD1 (6 bases). The V gene's germline CDR1 is MNHEY and CDR2 SMNVEV (reference sequence). V was shortened by 3 bases and J by 1 base, with 16 bases between the two germline ends. The CDR3 covers 17 residues. The CDR3 here is CASSFTGKARSYNEQFF. CDR3 coding DNA: TGTGCCAGCAGTTTTACAGGGAAGGCCAGGTCCTACAATGAGCAGTTCTTC.

The J gene is TRBJ1-5, the V gene TRBV15, with D tentatively TRBD1 (5 bases). V gave up 6 bases and J gave up 3 bases, with 15 bases separating them. Germline V lookup: CDR1 LNHNV, CDR2 YYDKDF (reference sequence). This CDR3 is built from 15 residues. CDR3 loop: CATRLDNRINQPQHF. The CDR3 DNA follows: TGTGCCACCAGATTGGACAACAGAATCAATCAGCCCCAGCATTTT.

The chain combines TRBV5-1 with TRBJ1-1; D uncertain. CDR1 and CDR2 from the germline V gene are SGHRS and YFSETQ. The CDR3 length is 15 residues. The V end lost 7 bases, the J end lost 1 base, and 17 bases lay between the germline ends. The CDR3, as DNA: TGCGCCAGCTTCCCTGGTCGGGTTGGGAACACTGAAGCTTTCTTT. This gives the protein CASFPGRVGNTEAFF.

The V call is TRBV3-1 (or the pseudogene TRBV3-2), the J call TRBJ2-1, with 15 bases matching TRBD2. Per the germline V gene, CDR1 is LGHDT and CDR2 is YNNKEL (reference sequence). This CDR3 is 19 amino acids long. V shed 4 bases, J shed 1 base, and the junction held 8 bases outside the gene matches. This chain's CDR3 is CASSLRNGTSGRSYNEQFF. The CDR3, as DNA: TGTGCCAGCAGCCTCCGGAACGGGACTAGCGGGAGGTCCTACAATGAGCAGTTCTTC.

The chain uses TRBV10-2 and TRBJ2-7; 9 bases agree with TRBD2. The CDR3 is 15 amino acids. V dropped 4 bases and J dropped 6; count of bases not matched to a gene: 10. Germline loops: CDR1 WSHSY, CDR2 SAAADI. DNA for the CDR3: TGCGCCAGCAGTGCCCGGCGGGAGGGCCAAGGCGAGCAGTACTTC. This gives the protein CASSARREGQGEQYF.

This clone appeared a single time. This chain uses TRBV30 with TRBJ2-7; D may be TRBD1 (6 bases). The CDR3 has 11 residues. V was trimmed by 3 bases and J by 3 bases, leaving 6 bases between them. The germline gives CDR1 GTSNPN, CDR2 SVGIG (reference sequence). The CDR3 coding sequence is TGTGCCTGGAGGGACAGCTACGAGCAGTACTTC. Translation gives CAWRDSYEQYF.

V gene TRBV23-1 combines with J gene TRBJ2-7, with a tentative D call TRBD1 (5 bases). TRBV23-1 is noted as an ORF with a role that remains uncertain. Trimming took 8 bases from V and 5 from J, leaving 28 bases between them. This CDR3 region has 17 residues. CDR3 in amino acids: CASRDKGIIWGCHEQYF. CDR3 bases: TGCGCCAGCCGCGATAAGGGGATAATTTGGGGTTGCCACGAGCAGTACTTC.

The chain combines TRBV27 with TRBJ1-1; possible D gene TRBD1, 5 bases. V was cut by 1 base and J by 0 bases, with 9 bases left in between. This CDR3 contains 15 residues. CDR1 MNHEY and CDR2 SMNVEV come from the germline V gene (reference sequence). As DNA, the CDR3 is TGTGCCAGCAGTTTATTCCCAGGGCTGAACACTGAAGCTTTCTTT. It codes for CASSLFPGLNTEAFF.

The table lists this clone with a count of one. The gene calls are TRBV4-2 and TRBJ2-3, with 11 bases matching TRBD2. The CDR3 loop spans 19 amino acids. The germline CDR1 and CDR2 sequences are LGHNA and YNFKEQ. J gave up 3 bases and V 2 bases, and 13 bases lay outside the gene matches. The DNA for the CDR3 is TGTGCCAGCAGCCAAAATGAGAATAAGACTAGCGGGACAACAGATACGCAGTATTTT. This encodes CASSQNENKTSGTTDTQYF.

This clone occurred once. The chain couples TRBV29-1 to TRBJ2-7, with TRBD2 identical over 13 bases. CDR1 SQVTM and CDR2 ANQGSEA come from the germline V gene. The CDR3 spans 18 residues. V trimming: 0 bases; J trimming: 3 bases; junction bases outside the gene matches: 11. The CDR3 DNA reads TGCAGCGTTGAAGATAGGGGGGGGCGACTAGCGGGAGGCTACGAGCAGTACTTC. Its protein product is CSVEDRGGRLAGGYEQYF.

CDR3 in amino acids: CASGKMVQGARDEQFF. The CDR3, as DNA: TGTGCTAGTGGCAAAATGGTCCAGGGGGCGAGGGATGAGCAGTTCTTC. V usage is TRBV12-5 and J usage is TRBJ2-1, with 8 bases lining up with TRBD1. This CDR3 region has 16 residues. Germline CDR1 is LGHNT and CDR2 is FRNRAP. With V trimmed by 6 bases and J by 8 bases, 15 bases remained unmatched.

V gene TRBV6-5 combines with J gene TRBJ2-4, with a possible D match to TRBD1 (6 bases). The CDR3 covers 15 residues. The V gene lost 7 bases and the J gene lost 0 bases, with 13 bases spanning the gap. CDR1 is MNHEY, CDR2 SVGAGI, per germline. CDR3 sequence (DNA): TGTGCCAGCACCTACAGGGAACTAGCCAAAAACATTCAGTACTTC. Translated, it gives CASTYRELAKNIQYF.

CDR3 nucleotide sequence: TGTGCCAGCAGCCAAGAACAGGGCACCGGGGAGCTGTTTTTT. It translates to CASSQEQGTGELFF. This sequence joins TRBV14 and TRBJ2-2; a weak D match, TRBD1 (6 bases). The germline V gene encodes CDR1 SGHDN and CDR2 FVKESK. Trimming left V 0 bases short and J 4 bases short, with 6 bases between. This CDR3 has 14 amino acids. Based on the CDR3 plus reference TRBV14 and TRBJ2-2, the full variable domain is EAGVTQFPSHSVIEKGQTVTLRCDPISGHDNLYWYRRVMGKEIKFLLHFVKESKQDESGMPNNRFLAERTGGTYSTLKVQPAELEDSGVYFCASSQEQGTGELFFGEGSRLTVL.

A few counts support this clone. This chain joins TRBV6-2 or TRBV6-3 and TRBJ2-3; 9 bases fit TRBD2. The CDR3 is 17 residues long. V trimming: 2 bases; J trimming: 0 bases; junction bases outside the gene matches: 6. CDR1 is MNHEY and CDR2 is SVGEGT in the germline V gene. The chain's CDR3 is CASSYQLAGFSTDTQYF. CDR3 sequence (DNA): TGTGCCAGCAGTTACCAGCTAGCGGGATTTAGCACAGATACGCAGTATTTT.

As to this clone: One end of the junction fails to match germline, which may point to a read error. The J gene is TRBJ1-5, the V gene TRBV7-7; 7 bases fit TRBD1. CDR3 length: 16 residues. From germline, CDR1 is SSHAT and CDR2 FNYEAQ (reference sequence). CDR3 nucleotides: TGTGCTAGCAGCGAAGAAGGGGGCTTAGGGAATCAGCCCCAGCATTTT. Translation gives CASSEEGGLGNQPQHF.

The chain employs TRBV7-6 and TRBJ2-2; 8 positions match TRBD2. The CDR3 is 16 residues long. Germline-derived CDR1 and CDR2 are SGHVS and FNYEAQ. The V segment lost 5 bases and the J segment 2 bases; nucleotides outside the gene matches: 7. The CDR3 bases are TGTGCCAGCAGCCCGGTAGCGGGAACCAACACCGGGGAGCTGTTTTTT. Its translation: CASSPVAGTNTGELFF. Complete variable domain (other parts from reference TRBV7-6 and TRBJ2-2): GAGVSQSPRYKVTKRGQDVALRCDPISGHVSLYWYRQALGQGPEFLTYFNYEAQQDKSGLPNDRFSAERPEGSISTLTIQRTEQRDSAMYRCASSPVAGTNTGELFFGEGSRLTVL.

This clone turned up a few times. The chain uses TRBV28 and TRBJ1-5; TRBD1 might be the D (6 bases). Germline V gives CDR1 MDHEN, CDR2 SYDVKM. CDR3 size: 17 residues. Between the trimmed V and J ends, which lost 5 bases and 0 bases, there was a span of 17 bases. As DNA, the CDR3 is TGTGCCAGCAGTACAGGACAGCCAATTTATAGCAATCAGCCCCAGCATTTT. It translates to CASSTGQPIYSNQPQHF. The full variable domain, its missing parts supplied by reference TRBV28 and TRBJ1-5, is DVKVTQSSRYLVKRTGEKVFLECVQDMDHENMFWYRQDPGLGLRLIYFSYDVKMKEKGDIPEGYSVSREKKERFSLILESASTNQTSMYLCASSTGQPIYSNQPQHFGDGTRLSIL.

This chain links TRBV28 with TRBJ1-5, with 7 bases matching TRBD1. V trimming: 3 bases; J trimming: 4 bases; junction bases outside the gene matches: 3. Germline CDR1 MDHEN, CDR2 SYDVKM. This CDR3 contains 14 residues. The CDR3 DNA sequence: TGTGCCAGCAGTTTCCGGGACAGAAATCAGCCCCAGCATTTT. Its protein product is CASSFRDRNQPQHF.

This clone was seen more than once but under ten times. This chain connects TRBV18 to TRBJ2-3, with 7 bases fitting TRBD1. CDR3 size: 15 residues. Germline CDR1 is KGHSH and CDR2 is LQKENI. Losses at the gene ends were 4 bases for V and 8 bases for J; bases not matched to a gene: 12. Here the CDR3 DNA reads TGTGCCAGCTCACTACAGGCCTTATCAGGGGGTACGCAGTATTTT. Protein product: CASSLQALSGGTQYF. Supplemented by reference TRBV18 and TRBJ2-3, the full variable domain reads NAGVMQNPRHLVRRRGQEARLRCSPMKGHSHVYWYRQLPEEGLKFMVYLQKENIIDESGMPKERFSAEFPKEGPSILRIQQVVRGDSAAYFCASSLQALSGGTQYFGPGTRLTVL.